The TCR beta chain described here comes from a study of identifying expanded T cells in peripheral blood. Points on this clone: Its antigen is not known.

Overall study findings and caveats: Differentially abundant clones: roughly 1.2 between replicates, about 16 at two to three weeks, less than 20 at four. Clone count variance between roughly two-week samples rose with total template count.

The CDR3 runs 13 residues. Trimming shortened V by 2 bases and J by 5 bases, and 10 bases separated the two germline ends. Germline CDR1 is MDHEN and CDR2 is SYDVKM. Sequencing used immunoSEQ multiplex PCR; TCRdb keeps in-frame clones, though not all of them. The data contain about 78,000 clones, roughly four fifths of them singletons. The genes are TRBV28 and TRBJ2-7; no clear D gene. The sample taken for sequencing was blood. This sequence was found in a person between 18 and 75 years old in good health. The CDR3: CASSLLSLNEQYF. The CDR3 DNA reads TGTGCCAGCAGTTTACTGAGTCTGAACGAGCAGTACTTC. The variable domain in full, completed from reference TRBV28 and TRBJ2-7, reads DVKVTQSSRYLVKRTGEKVFLECVQDMDHENMFWYRQDPGLGLRLIYFSYDVKMKEKGDIPEGYSVSREKKERFSLILESASTNQTSMYLCASSLLSLNEQYFGPGTRLTVT.